This T cell receptor (beta chain) was retrieved from a study of cytomegalovirus exposure and HLA in healthy donors. Overall study findings and caveats: The study put about 180 TCR beta chains on its list as cytomegalovirus-associated. It was likely that a cluster of highly shared sequence variants was a sequencing artifact. In a later analysis, at a false discovery rate of 0.05, under 20,000 TCR beta sequences were associated with HLA alleles.

A multiplex PCR was run with 60 Vbeta primers and 13 Jbeta primers. Repertoires were generated with immunoSEQ multiplex PCR, while TCRdb's copy carries only in-frame clones and drops some. This sample carries approximately 190,000 clones, about four fifths of them seen once, and the ten largest clones take about 2.4%. CDR1 and CDR2 (germline): SGHDN, FVKESK. CDR3 length: 14 amino acids. V was clipped by 8 bases and J by 1 base, with 11 bases between them. To note about this clone: Its antigen is not identified.

The chain joins TRBV14 to TRBJ2-2; unclear D gene. Input material: PBMCs. This sequence was found in a woman aged 45-65 years in good health and CMV-seropositive. The CDR3 DNA follows: TGTGCCAGCTCTTGGTCGGTGAACACCGGGGAGCTGTTTTTT. Its translation is CASSWSVNTGELFF.